Listed here are 32 T cell receptor beta chains from one sample, sequenced in a study of T-cell reconstitution after alpha-beta-depleted transplantation in children. The TCRbeta library incorporated unique molecular identifiers. MiXCR was run by TCRdb on the PCR reads, yielding one entry per CDR3 protein. The sample holds some 600,000 distinct CDR3 sequences, 10% to 15% seen once. The sequencing here drew on PBMCs, mostly from graft donor cells, taken 360 days after TCRalphabeta/CD19-depleted stem cell transplant. The receptors were sampled from a male patient younger than 18 who had a stem cell transplant for acute myeloid leukemia, so the T cells may come from the graft donor.

This clonotype has just a few counts. The chain has TRBV28 and TRBJ2-7, with 12 bases matching TRBD1. Germline loops: CDR1 MDHEN, CDR2 SYDVKM. CDR3 length: 16 residues. V lost 5 bases and J lost 4; bases outside the gene matches: 9. Written as DNA, the CDR3 is TGTGCCAGCAGTACCCCCGGGACAGGGGGCATTTACGAGCAGTACTTC. This gives the protein CASSTPGTGGIYEQYF.

The chain is built from TRBV4-2 and TRBJ2-2, with 9 bases lining up with TRBD2. The length of the CDR3 is 21 residues. V lost 0 bases and J lost 0; bases outside the gene matches: 14. Germline V gene lookup returns CDR1 LGHNA and CDR2 YNFKEQ. The CDR3 coding sequence is TGTGCCAGCAGCCAAGATAGCCCCGGGACTAGCAAGGGGACGAACACCGGGGAGCTGTTTTTT. Its protein product is CASSQDSPGTSKGTNTGELFF.

The gene calls are TRBV20-1 and TRBJ2-5; D gene uncertain. Germline assignment: CDR1 DFQATT and CDR2 SNEGSKA (reference sequence). The CDR3 extends over 12 amino acids. The ends were cut back, 3 bases at V and 5 bases at J, with 10 bases in the middle. The CDR3 DNA is TGCAGTGCTAGTCAAAATGGGGAGACCCAGTACTTC. It yields the protein CSASQNGETQYF.

This clonotype was counted at least ten times. V is TRBV29-1 and J is TRBJ1-1; D is possibly TRBD1 (6 bases). The CDR3 totals 13 residues. CDR1 and CDR2 (germline): SQVTM, ANQGSEA. The ends were cut back, 7 bases at V and 7 bases at J, with 19 bases in the middle. The DNA of the CDR3 is TGCAGCGCCCGGACAGTGCTCACCTTTGAAGCTTTCTTT. Translated: CSARTVLTFEAFF.

This chain joins TRBV20-1 and TRBJ2-7; 7 bases agree with TRBD1. V trimming: 7 bases; J trimming: 7 bases; junction bases outside the gene matches: 19. The CDR3 is 15 residues long. Germline CDR1 reads DFQATT; CDR2 reads SNEGSKA (reference sequence). CDR3 DNA: TGCAGTGGCCTCTCTAGGGGGCGCGGTTTGAATGAGCAGTACTTC. Amino acids: CSGLSRGRGLNEQYF.

The chain recombines TRBV19 with TRBJ1-1; D might be TRBD1 (6 bases). With 5 bases removed from V and 4 bases from J, the gap between germline ends came to 17 bases. The CDR3 sequence is 15 residues long. CDR1 LNHDA and CDR2 SQIVND come from the germline V gene (reference sequence). CDR3 nucleotides: TGTGCCAGTAGTCCCCCAGGGGACGGGGGCACTGAAGCTTTCTTT. Translation gives CASSPPGDGGTEAFF.

There are a few counts of this clonotype. This sequence joins TRBV20-1 and TRBJ2-7, with a weak D call TRBD2 (5 bases). The V gene's germline CDR1 is DFQATT and CDR2 SNEGSKA (reference sequence). V shed 6 bases and J shed 6 bases, with 18 bases lying between them. There are 13 residues in the CDR3. CDR3 DNA: TGCAGTGCCACCGGAGGTTGGGGTTCCGAGCAGTACTTC. It specifies CSATGGWGSEQYF.

This clonotype was detected ten times or more. This rearrangement joins TRBV5-1 to TRBJ2-2, with D perhaps matching TRBD1 or TRBD2 (5 bases each). Trimming pared 0 bases from V and 7 bases from J, leaving 19 bases between. There are 17 residues in the CDR3. In germline, CDR1 is SGHRS, CDR2 YFSETQ. The CDR3 region is CASSLAISPIGGGELFF. The CDR3 DNA is TGCGCCAGCAGCTTGGCTATAAGCCCAATTGGGGGCGGGGAGCTGTTTTTT.

This clonotype was observed a handful of times. This chain joins TRBV28 and TRBJ2-5, with 12 bases matching TRBD2. The CDR3 is made up of 16 amino acids. The germline V gene encodes CDR1 MDHEN and CDR2 SYDVKM. Unmatched junction bases numbered 7, after V lost 3 bases and J lost 5 bases. Here the CDR3 DNA reads TGTGCCAGCAGTTTCGCTAGCGGGAGGGCCTGGGAGACCCAGTACTTC. Protein sequence: CASSFASGRAWETQYF.

This clonotype came up a few times. This chain links TRBV18 with TRBJ2-2, with D unclear. CDR1 and CDR2 (germline): KGHSH, LQKENI. The CDR3 contains 15 residues. Trimming stripped 2 bases from V and 6 bases from J, with 13 bases between. The CDR3 reads CASSPSSVGSGELFF. DNA of the CDR3: TGTGCCAGCTCACCAAGTTCCGTAGGGTCCGGGGAGCTGTTTTTT.

This chain joins TRBV20-1 and TRBJ1-2; D is perhaps TRBD1 (5 bases). Germline CDR1 and CDR2: DFQATT and SNEGSKA (reference sequence). The CDR3 sequence is 15 residues long. Trimming pared 5 bases from V and 0 bases from J, leaving 16 bases between. The CDR3 reads CSAYRSLFANYGYTF. The CDR3 DNA sequence: TGCAGTGCTTACAGGAGCCTTTTTGCTAACTATGGCTACACCTTC.

This clonotype was found a few times. V is TRBV6-2 or TRBV6-3 and J is TRBJ2-7; D ambiguous. This CDR3 region has 14 residues. V was shortened by 2 bases and J by 3 bases, with 11 bases between the two germline ends. Germline-derived CDR1 and CDR2 are MNHEY and SVGEGT. The CDR3 sequence is CASSYASVYYEQYF. The CDR3 DNA reads TGTGCCAGCAGTTACGCTTCGGTTTACTACGAGCAGTACTTC.

The chain recombines TRBV20-1 with TRBJ2-2; D uncertain. The V gene lost 4 bases and the J gene lost 8 bases, with 14 bases spanning the gap. This CDR3 spans 13 amino acids. The V gene's germline CDR1 is DFQATT and CDR2 SNEGSKA (reference sequence). CDR3 amino acids: CSATTARWGELFF. Here the CDR3 DNA reads TGCAGTGCTACTACAGCAAGGTGGGGGGAGCTGTTTTTT.

This clonotype was picked up a small number of times. The chain is built from TRBV27 and TRBJ2-1; unclear D gene. The germline V gene encodes CDR1 MNHEY and CDR2 SMNVEV (reference sequence). This CDR3 has 14 residues. Trimming stripped 8 bases from V and 5 bases from J, with 16 bases between. CDR3 DNA sequence: TGTGCCAGCGGCACTCCTGGAGAAAACAATGAGCAGTTCTTC. This gives the protein CASGTPGENNEQFF.

This clonotype came up a few times. V and J are TRBV24-1 and TRBJ1-1; D gene ambiguous. Between the trimmed V and J ends, which lost 4 bases and 4 bases, there was a span of 12 bases. This CDR3 is 14 amino acids long. The germline V gene encodes CDR1 KGHDR and CDR2 SFDVKD. CDR3 nucleotides: TGTGCCACCAGTGACCTCGACTCTGGCACTGAAGCTTTCTTT. It codes for CATSDLDSGTEAFF.

This clonotype has only a few counts. The chain combines TRBV14 with TRBJ2-1, with a weak D call TRBD2 (5 bases). Germline V gene lookup returns CDR1 SGHDN and CDR2 FVKESK. This CDR3 comprises 15 residues. The germline V and J ends were trimmed by 0 bases and 0 bases, with 6 bases remaining between them. The CDR3 sequence: CASSQERVSYNEQFF. In nucleotides, the CDR3 is TGTGCCAGCAGCCAAGAGCGGGTCTCCTACAATGAGCAGTTCTTC.

The sample holds a few counts of this clonotype. J is TRBJ2-7 and V is TRBV3-1; 10 nucleotides agree with TRBD2. V trimming: 4 bases; J trimming: 4 bases; junction bases outside the gene matches: 13. Germline CDR1 reads LGHDT; CDR2 reads YNNKEL (reference sequence). This CDR3 contains 17 residues. The CDR3 DNA follows: TGTGCCAGCAGCCCCAACCCCCCTAGCGGGAGTTGGTACGAGCAGTACTTC. It translates to CASSPNPPSGSWYEQYF.

This clonotype was detected a few times. The chain uses TRBV29-1 and TRBJ1-5; D is perhaps TRBD1 (6 bases). The CDR3 has 13 amino acids. V was cut by 1 base and J by 6 bases, with 10 bases left in between. Germline V lookup: CDR1 SQVTM, CDR2 ANQGSEA. CDR3 residues: CSVEGLGGQPQHF. The CDR3 coding sequence is TGCAGCGTTGAAGGCCTAGGGGGTCAGCCCCAGCATTTT. The full variable domain, in which reference TRBV29-1 and TRBJ1-5 provide the parts outside the CDR3, is SAVISQKPSRDICQRGTSLTIQCQVDSQVTMMFWYRQQPGQSLTLIATANQGSEATYESGFVIDKFPISRPNLTFSTLTVSNMSPEDSSIYLCSVEGLGGQPQHFGDGTRLSIL.

V and J are TRBV7-9 and TRBJ2-2, with D hard to call. Trimming left V 1 base short and J 7 bases short, with 7 bases between. The germline gives CDR1 SEHNR, CDR2 FQNEAQ (reference sequence). The CDR3 is made up of 13 amino acids. The CDR3 reads CASSLESNGELFF. The CDR3 DNA reads as TGTGCCAGCAGCTTAGAGTCCAACGGGGAGCTGTTTTTT.

This clonotype was seen a few times. This chain links TRBV12-5 with TRBJ2-1, with 10 bases fitting TRBD2. The germline V gene encodes CDR1 LGHNT and CDR2 FRNRAP. After removal of 6 bases from V and 7 bases from J, the junction contained 12 bases not matched to a gene. The CDR3 has 16 residues. The CDR3 DNA sequence: TGTGCTAGTGGGATCCCTAGCGGGAGCCCTGGGAATGAGCAGTTCTTC. It codes for CASGIPSGSPGNEQFF.

J is TRBJ2-7 and V is TRBV28; the D gene is possibly TRBD1 (6 bases). Germline V gene data show CDR1 as MDHEN and CDR2 as SYDVKM. This CDR3 region has 13 residues. V was clipped by 5 bases and J by 10 bases, with 18 bases between them. CDR3 nucleotide sequence: TGTGCCAGCAGTATCGCCAACAGGGTGTCCCAGTACTTC. This codes for CASSIANRVSQYF. Variable domain in full (rest from reference TRBV28 and TRBJ2-7): DVKVTQSSRYLVKRTGEKVFLECVQDMDHENMFWYRQDPGLGLRLIYFSYDVKMKEKGDIPEGYSVSREKKERFSLILESASTNQTSMYLCASSIANRVSQYFGPGTRLTVT.

This clonotype was counted between two and nine times. This chain joins TRBV7-9 and TRBJ1-2; D might be TRBD1 (5 bases). Trimming left V 3 bases short and J 2 bases short, with 13 bases between. Germline V gene sequence: CDR1 SEHNR, CDR2 FQNEAQ (reference sequence). This CDR3 has 15 residues. The CDR3 bases are TGTGCCAGCAGCTTTCCAGGGAAGGGCAACTATGGCTACACCTTC. Protein: CASSFPGKGNYGYTF.

In its sample, this clonotype was seen a few times. The rearrangement joins TRBV2 to TRBJ2-1, with 9 bases matching TRBD2. Germline CDR1 is SNHLY and CDR2 is FYNNEI. The V segment lost 7 bases and the J segment 1 base; nucleotides outside the gene matches: 2. This CDR3 contains 14 residues. CDR3 region: CASKTSGSYNEQFF. The DNA for the CDR3 is TGTGCCAGCAAAACTAGCGGGTCCTACAATGAGCAGTTCTTC.

The chain employs TRBV3-1 and TRBJ2-3, with a possible D match to TRBD2 (6 bases). Germline assignment: CDR1 LGHDT and CDR2 YNNKEL (reference sequence). Trimming removed 8 bases at V and 2 bases at J, with 17 bases between. This CDR3 is 15 amino acids long. The CDR3 region is CASSYGGVYTDTQYF. For the CDR3, the DNA is TGTGCCAGCTCCTACGGGGGAGTTTACACAGATACGCAGTATTTT.

This clonotype has a count of ten or more. This chain uses TRBV7-8 with TRBJ2-1; 7 bases map to TRBD2. In germline, CDR1 is SGHVS, CDR2 FQNEAQ. This CDR3 is 15 amino acids long. V lost 2 bases and J lost 4; bases outside the gene matches: 5. The DNA for the CDR3 is TGTGCCAGCAGCTTACCGGGACTACCTTACAATGAGCAGTTCTTC. Translation: CASSLPGLPYNEQFF.

This clonotype was detected a few times. The genes are TRBV11-2 and TRBJ2-3, with 7 bases fitting TRBD1. CDR3 length: 13 residues. J gave up 2 bases and V 8 bases, and 4 bases lay outside the gene matches. The germline V gene encodes CDR1 SGHAT and CDR2 FQNNGV. The chain's CDR3 is CASFGQDTDTQYF. CDR3 sequence (DNA): TGTGCCAGCTTCGGACAGGACACAGATACGCAGTATTTT.

This clonotype was counted between two and nine times. The chain employs TRBV18 and TRBJ2-1; D possibly corresponds to TRBD1 (5 bases). Germline V gives CDR1 KGHSH, CDR2 LQKENI. V lost 1 base to trimming and J lost 4 bases, with 11 bases between them. The CDR3 sequence is 15 residues long. CDR3 sequence reads: CASSPRQGGYNEQFF. CDR3 coding DNA: TGTGCCAGCTCACCACGGCAGGGTGGGTACAATGAGCAGTTCTTC.

The table lists this clonotype with a few counts. This chain connects TRBV29-1 to TRBJ2-3; 8 bases are shared with TRBD2. The CDR3 extends over 16 amino acids. V shed 4 bases, J shed 4 bases, and the junction held 13 bases outside the gene matches. CDR1 and CDR2 (germline): SQVTM, ANQGSEA. The CDR3 reads CSVGYYSGNPPDTQYF. The CDR3 coding sequence is TGCAGCGTTGGTTATTATAGCGGGAATCCCCCAGATACGCAGTATTTT.

V gene TRBV28 combines with J gene TRBJ2-7, with D uncertain. This CDR3 region has 11 residues. With 5 bases removed from V and 6 bases from J, the gap between germline ends came to 8 bases. CDR1 and CDR2 from the germline V gene are MDHEN and SYDVKM. The chain's CDR3 is CASSLSREQYF. CDR3 in DNA: TGTGCCAGCAGTCTTAGTCGCGAGCAGTACTTC.

The rearrangement uses TRBV20-1 and TRBJ2-3; 7 bases are shared with TRBD2. Per the germline V gene, CDR1 is DFQATT and CDR2 is SNEGSKA (reference sequence). This CDR3 has 13 amino acids. V shed 4 bases, J shed 6 bases, and the junction held 7 bases outside the gene matches. CDR3 region: CSANRLAADTQYF. CDR3 bases: TGCAGTGCTAACCGACTAGCAGCTGATACGCAGTATTTT.

This clonotype was seen a few times. V is TRBV24-1 and J is TRBJ2-1; TRBD2 matches at 12 bases. Germline CDR1 and CDR2: KGHDR and SFDVKD. V dropped 3 bases and J dropped 8; count of bases not matched to a gene: 4. The CDR3 spans 15 residues. The CDR3 loop reads CATSDLTSGSDEQFF. The CDR3, as DNA: TGTGCCACCAGTGATCTGACTAGCGGGAGTGATGAGCAGTTCTTC.

In its sample, this clonotype was seen a few times. V gene TRBV3-1 combines with J gene TRBJ1-1; D unresolved. The CDR3 runs to 14 residues. V lost 1 base to trimming and J lost 6 bases, with 12 bases between them. CDR1 and CDR2 from the germline V gene are LGHDT and YNNKEL (reference sequence). This CDR3 is CASSQVAASAEAFF. The CDR3 DNA reads as TGTGCCAGCAGCCAAGTCGCGGCGAGCGCTGAAGCTTTCTTT.